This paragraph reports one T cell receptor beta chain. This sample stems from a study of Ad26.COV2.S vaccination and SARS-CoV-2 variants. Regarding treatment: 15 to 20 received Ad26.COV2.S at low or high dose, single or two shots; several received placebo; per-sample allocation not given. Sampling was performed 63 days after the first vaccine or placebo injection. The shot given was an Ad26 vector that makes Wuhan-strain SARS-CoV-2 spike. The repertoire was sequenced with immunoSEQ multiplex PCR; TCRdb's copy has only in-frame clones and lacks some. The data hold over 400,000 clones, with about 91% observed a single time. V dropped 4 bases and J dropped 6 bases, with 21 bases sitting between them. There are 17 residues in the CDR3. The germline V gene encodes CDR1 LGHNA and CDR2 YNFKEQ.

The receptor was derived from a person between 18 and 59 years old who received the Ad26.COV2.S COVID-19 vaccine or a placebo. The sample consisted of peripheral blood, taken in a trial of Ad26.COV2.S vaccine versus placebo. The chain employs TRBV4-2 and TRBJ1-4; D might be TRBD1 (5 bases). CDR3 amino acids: CASSPGGVRRDDEKLFF. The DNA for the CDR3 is TGTGCCAGCAGCCCAGGTGGTGTCCGCAGGGACGATGAAAAACTGTTTTTT.